This T cell receptor beta chain emerged from a study of blood T cell repertoires in COVID-19. This CDR3 region has 17 residues. CDR1 and CDR2 (germline): SEHNR, FQNEAQ (reference sequence). The V gene end was trimmed by 2 bases and the J gene end by 3 bases; junction bases not matched to a gene: 8. Original handling: Reference gene primer amplification gave estimated nucleated cell counts. Here immunoSEQ multiplex PCR was the method, and the copy in TCRdb shows in-frame clones only, minus some. That table supplies the V and J calls and clone size; D and trimming were determined from the DNA. This sample carries almost 400,000 clones, around nine tenths of them seen once, and the ten largest clones take about 1.7%.

The clonotype was recovered from a woman aged 30 to 39 who had recovered from COVID-19. Sequenced material: PBMCs or T cells enriched from blood (not recorded which). The V and J genes are TRBV7-9 and TRBJ2-1; 9 bases line up with TRBD2. The DNA for the CDR3 is TGTGCCAGCAGCTTACTGGGAGCGGGGGGCCTCTACAATGAGCAGTTCTTC. Encoded protein: CASSLLGAGGLYNEQFF.